These 24 T cell receptor beta chains came from one sample sequenced in a study of PD-L1 blockade in urothelial cancer. This table comes from immunoSEQ multiplex PCR, and its TCRdb copy is limited to in-frame clones, with some not included. The data hold 45,000 to 60,000 clones, with 87% observed a single time. Sequenced here: PBMCs, sampled around atezolizumab (anti-PD-L1) treatment. The receptor set was obtained from a man between 60 and 75 years old with urothelial cancer.

The chain recombines TRBV9 with TRBJ2-7; 12 bases are a match to TRBD1. The CDR3 totals 16 residues. Unmatched junction bases numbered 9, after V lost 4 bases and J lost 4 bases. Germline V CDR1 and CDR2: SGDLS, YYNGEE. The CDR3 DNA is TGTGCCAGCAGCAGGGGACAGGGGGCGGATTCATACGAGCAGTACTTC. Protein sequence: CASSRGQGADSYEQYF. Supplemented by reference TRBV9 and TRBJ2-7, the full variable domain reads DSGVTQTPKHLITATGQRVTLRCSPRSGDLSVYWYQQSLDQGLQFLIQYYNGEERAKGNILERFSAQQFPDLHSELNLSSLELGDSALYFCASSRGQGADSYEQYFGPGTRLTVT.

This clone was recorded a few times. J is TRBJ1-1 and V is TRBV20-1; 8 bases line up with TRBD1. V dropped 6 bases and J dropped 11; count of bases not matched to a gene: 8. This CDR3 region has 11 residues. Germline V gives CDR1 DFQATT, CDR2 SNEGSKA (reference sequence). This CDR3 is CSAQLGQGAFF. The CDR3, as DNA: TGCAGTGCCCAATTAGGACAGGGTGCTTTCTTT.

This chain connects TRBV13 to TRBJ1-1; D is unclear. In germline, CDR1 is PRHDT, CDR2 FYEKMQ (reference sequence). The CDR3 has 13 residues. The V gene lost 5 bases and the J gene lost 10 bases, with 17 bases spanning the gap. The CDR3 spells CASSPLSGSRAFF. CDR3 DNA: TGTGCCAGCAGCCCCCTATCCGGGAGTCGAGCTTTCTTT.

The CDR3 DNA reads as TGTGCCAGCAGTTTAGCTACAGGGGCATCAACCTACGAGCAGTACTTC. Its translation: CASSLATGASTYEQYF. This sequence joins TRBV28 and TRBJ2-7; TRBD1 matches 7 bases. Per the germline V gene, CDR1 is MDHEN and CDR2 is SYDVKM. Trimming cost V 2 bases and J 2 bases; bases outside gene matches: 9. The CDR3 spans 16 residues.

V usage is TRBV7-2 and J usage is TRBJ2-7; D is undetermined. Germline V gene sequence: CDR1 SGHTA, CDR2 FQGNSA. The CDR3 has 14 amino acids. V lost 0 bases, J lost 0 bases, and 6 bases lay in between. The CDR3 is CASSLASRSYEQYF. CDR3 DNA: TGTGCCAGCAGCTTAGCGTCTCGCTCCTACGAGCAGTACTTC. The whole variable domain, filled in from reference TRBV7-2 and TRBJ2-7, reads GAGVSQSPSNKVTEKGKDVELRCDPISGHTALYWYRQSLGQGLEFLIYFQGNSAPDKSGLPSDRFSAERTGGSVSTLTIQRTQQEDSAVYLCASSLASRSYEQYFGPGTRLTVT.

The genes are TRBV7-9 and TRBJ2-1, with TRBD1 matching over 8 bases. There are 16 residues in the CDR3. V lost 5 bases, J lost 5 bases, and 11 bases stayed unmatched. Germline V gene lookup returns CDR1 SEHNR and CDR2 FQNEAQ (reference sequence). The DNA for the CDR3 is TGTGCCAGCAGCATAAACCGGGACAGGCGCCACAATGAGCAGTTCTTC. Translated: CASSINRDRRHNEQFF. The full variable domain, in which reference TRBV7-9 and TRBJ2-1 provide the parts outside the CDR3, is DTGVSQNPRHKITKRGQNVTFRCDPISEHNRLYWYRQTLGQGPEFLTYFQNEAQLEKSRLLSDRFSAERPKGSFSTLEIQRTEQGDSAMYLCASSINRDRRHNEQFFGPGTRLTVL.

This chain joins TRBV29-1 and TRBJ2-1; D perhaps matches TRBD2 (5 bases). Trimming pared 3 bases from V and 6 bases from J, leaving 21 bases between. The CDR3 sequence is 16 residues long. CDR1 and CDR2 from the germline V gene are SQVTM and ANQGSEA. The CDR3 protein is CSVEFRGSGGGNEQFF. The CDR3 bases are TGCAGCGTTGAGTTTCGTGGGTCTGGAGGAGGCAATGAGCAGTTCTTC.

The chain links TRBV6-5 to TRBJ1-4, with 9 bases matching TRBD1. This CDR3 region has 14 residues. Germline trimming cut 6 bases from V and 4 bases from J; bases unmatched to any gene: 3. Germline CDR1 MNHEY, CDR2 SVGAGI. The CDR3 is CASSGTGFNEKLFF. For the CDR3, the DNA is TGTGCCAGCAGCGGGACAGGGTTTAATGAAAAACTGTTTTTT.

DNA of the CDR3: TGCAGTGCTACCAGGTCCTACGAGCAGTACTTC. Translation: CSATRSYEQYF. The genes are TRBV20-1 and TRBJ2-7; D ambiguous. V lost 4 bases, J lost 1 base, and 5 bases lay in between. The germline V gene encodes CDR1 DFQATT and CDR2 SNEGSKA (reference sequence). The CDR3 contains 11 residues.

The chain carries TRBV5-4 and TRBJ2-7; 8 nucleotides match TRBD1. The J segment lost 5 bases and the V segment lost 4 bases, leaving 5 bases of the junction unmatched. The CDR3 is 13 amino acids. CDR1 is SGHNT, CDR2 YYREEE, per germline (reference sequence). The CDR3 loop reads CASSLDRDHEQYF. CDR3 sequence (DNA): TGTGCCAGCAGCCTGGACAGGGACCACGAGCAGTACTTC.

The table lists this clone with a count of one. This chain links TRBV19 with TRBJ1-1; 10 bases fit TRBD1. CDR3 size: 16 residues. The trim removed 3 bases at V and 4 bases at J, leaving 8 bases unmatched. Per the germline V gene, CDR1 is LNHDA and CDR2 is SQIVND (reference sequence). CDR3 protein: CASSIYRDRGGTEAFF. DNA for the CDR3: TGTGCCAGTAGTATTTATCGGGACAGGGGAGGCACTGAAGCTTTCTTT.

The genes are TRBV20-1 and TRBJ1-1; D ambiguous. CDR3 length: 11 residues. CDR1 DFQATT and CDR2 SNEGSKA come from the germline V gene (reference sequence). V lost 7 bases and J 1 base, leaving 7 bases between the germline ends. The CDR3 DNA reads TGCAGTGTCGGAGAGAACACTGAAGCTTTCTTT. Its translation is CSVGENTEAFF.

The rearrangement uses TRBV4-1 and TRBJ1-4, with TRBD1 identical over 7 bases. The CDR3 has 14 amino acids. With V trimmed by 3 bases and J by 5 bases, 3 bases remained unmatched. The germline V gene encodes CDR1 MGHRA and CDR2 YSYEKL. The CDR3 reads CASSQRQGNEKLFF. DNA for the CDR3: TGCGCCAGCAGCCAGAGACAGGGAAATGAAAAACTGTTTTTT.

This clone was detected once. V gene TRBV7-9 combines with J gene TRBJ1-2; 7 nucleotides line up with TRBD1. Unmatched junction bases numbered 13, after V lost 7 bases and J lost 8 bases. The CDR3 sequence is 14 residues long. In germline, CDR1 is SEHNR, CDR2 FQNEAQ (reference sequence). CDR3 in amino acids: CASTVDRVASGYTF. CDR3 DNA sequence: TGTGCCAGCACCGTCGACAGGGTTGCTTCGGGCTACACCTTC.

This chain uses TRBV11-3 with TRBJ2-1; the D gene is possibly TRBD2 (5 bases). CDR3 length: 15 residues. The V end lost 4 bases, the J end lost 2 bases, and 12 bases lay between the germline ends. CDR1 and CDR2 (germline): SGHNT, YENEEA. Here the CDR3 reads CASSSQSGAYNEQFF. CDR3 nucleotides: TGTGCCAGCAGCTCCCAGAGCGGCGCCTACAATGAGCAGTTCTTC. The whole variable domain, remainder taken from reference TRBV11-3 and TRBJ2-1, is EAGVVQSPRYKIIEKKQPVAFWCNPISGHNTLYWYLQNLGQGPELLIRYENEEAVDDSQLPKDRFSAERLKGVDSTLKIQPAELGDSAVYLCASSSQSGAYNEQFFGPGTRLTVL.

The chain combines TRBV5-1 with TRBJ2-3; the match to TRBD2 covers 11 bases. The CDR3 is 17 residues long. V trimming: 0 bases; J trimming: 0 bases; junction bases outside the gene matches: 3. Germline CDR1 reads SGHRS; CDR2 reads YFSETQ. In DNA form, the CDR3 reads TGCGCCAGCAGCTTGGTGCTAGCGGGGGGCAGCACAGATACGCAGTATTTT. This translates into CASSLVLAGGSTDTQYF.

This sequence joins TRBV15 and TRBJ2-7, with unresolved D. This CDR3 contains 14 residues. Germline loops: CDR1 LNHNV, CDR2 YYDKDF (reference sequence). The V and J ends lost 1 base and 6 bases respectively, with 13 bases between them. In nucleotides, the CDR3 is TGTGCCACCAGCAGAGTTGTCCCCCCTCTCGAGCAGTACTTC. Translation gives CATSRVVPPLEQYF.

This sequence joins TRBV23-1 and TRBJ1-5; weak D call: TRBD1 (6 bases). TRBV23-1 is annotated as an ORF whose role is uncertain. V shed 6 bases and J shed 0 bases, with 27 bases lying between them. The CDR3 totals 20 residues. CDR3 nucleotide sequence: TGCGCCAGCAGACACAACGGGTCTTTTTCGGGACAATATAGCAATCAGCCCCAGCATTTT. It specifies CASRHNGSFSGQYSNQPQHF.

V and J are TRBV4-1 and TRBJ2-1; 8 bases agree with TRBD1. Germline trimming cut 0 bases from V and 7 bases from J; bases unmatched to any gene: 5. The CDR3 consists of 15 residues. The germline gives CDR1 MGHRA, CDR2 YSYEKL. The CDR3 nucleotides read TGCGCCAGCAGCCAAGAACAGGGGGAACGTAATGAGCAGTTCTTC. The encoded protein is CASSQEQGERNEQFF.

CDR3 in amino acids: CASSHLGASGKDTQYF. The CDR3 DNA is TGTGCCAGCAGCCATTTGGGGGCGTCGGGGAAAGATACGCAGTATTTT. The chain couples TRBV4-2 to TRBJ2-3; D perhaps matches TRBD1 (6 bases). The V and J ends lost 3 bases and 5 bases respectively, with 18 bases between them. Looked up from germline, CDR1 is LGHNA and CDR2 is YNFKEQ. CDR3 length equals 16 residues.

This clone appeared a single time. V usage is TRBV19 and J usage is TRBJ1-3; 8 bases line up with TRBD1. CDR3 length equals 15 residues. Germline V CDR1 and CDR2: LNHDA, SQIVND (reference sequence). V gave up 5 bases and J gave up 2 bases; unmatched junction bases: 5. CDR3 DNA: TGTGCCAGTAGTTCCGGGACAGGAGCTGGAAACACCATATATTTT. This encodes CASSSGTGAGNTIYF.

The chain uses TRBV9 and TRBJ1-1; 7 positions agree with TRBD1. Germline V gene data show CDR1 as SGDLS and CDR2 as YYNGEE. Losses at the gene ends were 0 bases for V and 1 base for J; bases not matched to a gene: 12. The CDR3 runs 18 residues. The CDR3 bases are TGTGCCAGCAGCGTAGGTTTGGGACAGTCGAACAAGAACACTGAAGCTTTCTTT. This gives the protein CASSVGLGQSNKNTEAFF. The full variable domain, with the rest looked up from reference TRBV9 and TRBJ1-1, is DSGVTQTPKHLITATGQRVTLRCSPRSGDLSVYWYQQSLDQGLQFLIQYYNGEERAKGNILERFSAQQFPDLHSELNLSSLELGDSALYFCASSVGLGQSNKNTEAFFGQGTRLTVV.

The chain combines TRBV19 with TRBJ1-1; unclear D gene. Germline CDR1 and CDR2: LNHDA and SQIVND (reference sequence). CDR3 size: 15 residues. V lost 4 bases and J 0 bases, leaving 12 bases between the germline ends. The CDR3 loop reads CASSTGYGMNTEAFF. CDR3 DNA: TGTGCCAGTAGTACAGGTTACGGGATGAACACTGAAGCTTTCTTT.

The genes are TRBV29-1 and TRBJ2-3; 14 bases match TRBD2. This CDR3 contains 14 residues. Per the germline V gene, CDR1 is SQVTM and CDR2 is ANQGSEA. After removal of 7 bases from V and 4 bases from J, the junction contained 4 bases not matched to a gene. The CDR3 protein is CSGGLAGESDTQYF. The CDR3 nucleotides are TGCAGCGGGGGACTAGCGGGGGAGTCAGATACGCAGTATTTT.